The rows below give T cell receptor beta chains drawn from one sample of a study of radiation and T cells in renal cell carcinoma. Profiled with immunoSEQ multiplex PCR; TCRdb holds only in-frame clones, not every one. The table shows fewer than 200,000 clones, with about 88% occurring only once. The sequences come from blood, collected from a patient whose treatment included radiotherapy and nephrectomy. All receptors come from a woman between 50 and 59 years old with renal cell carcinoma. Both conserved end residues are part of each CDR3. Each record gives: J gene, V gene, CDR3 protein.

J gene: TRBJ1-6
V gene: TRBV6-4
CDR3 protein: CASRESSYNSPLHF

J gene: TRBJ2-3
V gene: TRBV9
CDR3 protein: CASSVRTGASTDTQYF

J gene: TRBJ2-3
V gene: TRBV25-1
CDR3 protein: CASSEMLTTADTQYF

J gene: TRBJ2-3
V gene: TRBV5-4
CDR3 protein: CASSIDSGTGTDTQYF

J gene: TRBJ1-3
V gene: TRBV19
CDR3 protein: CASTYIRDRRNTIYF

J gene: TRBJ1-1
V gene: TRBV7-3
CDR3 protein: CASSPDRGPYTEAFF

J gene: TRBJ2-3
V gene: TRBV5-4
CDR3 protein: CASSLFLLFSGGGTDTQYF

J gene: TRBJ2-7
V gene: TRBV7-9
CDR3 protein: CASSPLGVSPLYEQYF

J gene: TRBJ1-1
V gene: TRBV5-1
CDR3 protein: CASSLVAGFEAFF

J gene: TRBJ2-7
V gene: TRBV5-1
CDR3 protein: CASSLTSGRNEQYF

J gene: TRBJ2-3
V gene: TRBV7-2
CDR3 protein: CASSGGWADTQYF

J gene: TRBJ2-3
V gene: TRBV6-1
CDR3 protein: CASSFSGGAGDTQYF

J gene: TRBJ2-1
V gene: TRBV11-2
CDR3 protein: CASSLTGSSYNEQFF

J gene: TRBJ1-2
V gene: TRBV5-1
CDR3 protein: CASSTLQGAKGSYTF

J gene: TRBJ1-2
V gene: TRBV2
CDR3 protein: CASSGDDYGYTF

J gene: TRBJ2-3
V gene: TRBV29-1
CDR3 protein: CSVLADTQYF

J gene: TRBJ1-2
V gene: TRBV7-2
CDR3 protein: CASSQRQGSSGYTF

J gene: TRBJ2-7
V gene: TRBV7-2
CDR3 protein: CASSLGGGFYEQYF

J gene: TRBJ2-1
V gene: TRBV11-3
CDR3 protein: CASSLRGRGEQFF

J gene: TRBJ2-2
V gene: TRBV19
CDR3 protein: CASRDYPALAGELFF

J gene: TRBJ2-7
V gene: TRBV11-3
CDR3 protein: CASSLAGKAYEQYF

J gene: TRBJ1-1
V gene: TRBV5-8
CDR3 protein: CASSGLQGDLPTFF

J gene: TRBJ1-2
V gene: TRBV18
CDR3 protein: CASSSPPQGRYGYTF

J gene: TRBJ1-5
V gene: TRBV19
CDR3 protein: CASRRSGTGGRRHQPQHF

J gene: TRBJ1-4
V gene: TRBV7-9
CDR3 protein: CASSLYAGGATNEKLFF

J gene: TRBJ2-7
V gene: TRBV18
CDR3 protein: CASSPQWMGSDEQYF

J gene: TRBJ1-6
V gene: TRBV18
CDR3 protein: CASSPGTGSNSPLHF

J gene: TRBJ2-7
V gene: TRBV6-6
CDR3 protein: CASADGGPSLEQYF

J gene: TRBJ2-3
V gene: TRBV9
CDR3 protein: CASSGLAGARTDTQYF

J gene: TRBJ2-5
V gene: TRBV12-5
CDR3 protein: CASGNSGTGRLGRETQYF

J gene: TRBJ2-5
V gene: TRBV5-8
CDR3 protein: CASSFGLGLAGSPGETQYF

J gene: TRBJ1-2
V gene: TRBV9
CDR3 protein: CASSAGQDYGYTF

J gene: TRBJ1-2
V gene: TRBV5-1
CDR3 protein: CASSNNGAYGYTF

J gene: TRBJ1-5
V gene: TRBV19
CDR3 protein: CASSGRGLGQPQHF

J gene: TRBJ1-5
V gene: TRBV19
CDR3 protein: CASSMAGRSWDQPQHF

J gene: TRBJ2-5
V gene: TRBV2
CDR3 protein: CASSVGIGKTQYF

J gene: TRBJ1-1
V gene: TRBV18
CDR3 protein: CASSAGQGANTEAFF

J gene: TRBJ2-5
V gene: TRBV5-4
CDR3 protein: CASSQGGAGGETQYF

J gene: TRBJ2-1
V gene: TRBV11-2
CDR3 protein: CASSPRLAAGGVNEQFF

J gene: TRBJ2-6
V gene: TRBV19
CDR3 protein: CASREQGGGANVLTF

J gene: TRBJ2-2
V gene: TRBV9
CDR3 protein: CASSVDRSGELFF

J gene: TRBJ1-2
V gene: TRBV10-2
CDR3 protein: CASSLTGGNYGYTF

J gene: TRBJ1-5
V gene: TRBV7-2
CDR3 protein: CASSLRGGSNQPQHF

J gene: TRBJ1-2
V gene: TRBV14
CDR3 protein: CASSQASPGWYGYTF

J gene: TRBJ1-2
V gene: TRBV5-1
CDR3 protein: CASSPGREGYRYGYTF

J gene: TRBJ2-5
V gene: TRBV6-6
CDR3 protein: CASSSLQPQETQYF

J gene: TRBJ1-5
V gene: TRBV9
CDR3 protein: CASSASLGQPQHF

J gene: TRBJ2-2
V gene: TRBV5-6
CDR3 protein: CASSLFTGELFF

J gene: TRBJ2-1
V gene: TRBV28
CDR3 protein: CASRTHGTVQFF

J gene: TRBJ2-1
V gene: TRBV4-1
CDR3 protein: CASSQGSEEQFF

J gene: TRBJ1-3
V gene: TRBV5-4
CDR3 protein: CASSLVGGNTIYF

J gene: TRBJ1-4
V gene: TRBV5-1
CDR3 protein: CASSRGRQGNEKLFF

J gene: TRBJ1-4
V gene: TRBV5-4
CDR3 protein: CASSLAGVGEKLFF

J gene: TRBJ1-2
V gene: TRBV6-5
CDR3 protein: CASSYSFHYGYTF

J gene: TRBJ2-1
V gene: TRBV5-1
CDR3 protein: CASWVSGPYNEQFF

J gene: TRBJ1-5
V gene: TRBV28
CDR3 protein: CASSLQRGNSNQPQHF

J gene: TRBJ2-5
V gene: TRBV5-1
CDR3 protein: CASEGTGGSETQYF

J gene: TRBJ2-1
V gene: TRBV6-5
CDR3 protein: CASTAGLAYNEQFF

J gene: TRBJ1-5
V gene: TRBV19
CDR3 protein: CASLGLGSNQPQHF